The 24 T cell receptor beta chains presented below share a single source sample, sequenced in a study of technical replicates of blood from a few donors. The protocol was immunoSEQ multiplex PCR, while the TCRdb copy is restricted to in-frame clones and leaves out a portion. There are under 100,000 clones in the sample; under 97% occur only once, and less than 0.25% lies in the top ten. The sequenced sample consisted of T cells isolated from PBMCs. The receptors come from a human donor in good health.

The V gene is TRBV7-2, the J gene TRBJ2-1, with TRBD1 matching over 9 bases. The CDR3 sequence is 15 residues long. Germline CDR1 reads SGHTA; CDR2 reads FQGNSA. V trimming: 4 bases; J trimming: 6 bases; junction bases outside the gene matches: 7. The CDR3 coding sequence is TGTGCCAGCAGCTCGGGACAGGGACTGGTCAATGAGCAGTTCTTC. Encoded protein: CASSSGQGLVNEQFF. Looking up the rest from reference TRBV7-2 and TRBJ2-1 gives the full variable domain: GAGVSQSPSNKVTEKGKDVELRCDPISGHTALYWYRQSLGQGLEFLIYFQGNSAPDKSGLPSDRFSAERTGGSVSTLTIQRTQQEDSAVYLCASSSGQGLVNEQFFGPGTRLTVL.

CDR3 residues: CASSPRGRVDTQYF. In DNA, the CDR3 is TGTGCCAGCAGCCCCAGGGGCAGGGTGGATACGCAGTATTTT. The J gene is TRBJ2-3, the V gene TRBV5-4, with D possibly TRBD1 on 6 matching bases. Per the germline V gene, CDR1 is SGHNT and CDR2 is YYREEE (reference sequence). There are 14 residues in the CDR3. V was cut by 4 bases and J by 6 bases, with 15 bases left in between.

In regard to this clone: Distinct nucleotide sequences in the sample also encode this CDR3. CDR3 loop: CASSVQGSNQPQHF. CDR3 in DNA: TGTGCCAGCTCAGTACAGGGTAGCAATCAGCCCCAGCATTTT. This sequence joins TRBV2 and TRBJ1-5; a weak D match, TRBD1 (6 bases). The CDR3 length is 14 residues. Germline CDR1 reads SNHLY; CDR2 reads FYNNEI. The V gene lost 8 bases and the J gene lost 0 bases, with 11 bases spanning the gap. The complete variable domain, with remaining parts taken from reference TRBV2 and TRBJ1-5, reads EPEVTQTPSHQVTQMGQEVILRCVPISNHLYFYWYRQILGQKVEFLVSFYNNEISEKSEIFDDQFSVERPDGSNFTLKIRSTKLEDSAMYFCASSVQGSNQPQHFGDGTRLSIL.

This clone was seen only a few times. This sequence joins TRBV15 and TRBJ1-1; weak D call: TRBD1 (6 bases). V lost 0 bases to trimming and J lost 4 bases, with 15 bases between them. This CDR3 region has 16 residues. Germline V gene sequence: CDR1 LNHNV, CDR2 YYDKDF (reference sequence). CDR3 DNA: TGTGCCACCAGCAGAGAACAGGGATCGTGGAGCACTGAAGCTTTCTTT. Amino acids: CATSREQGSWSTEAFF.

The V and J genes are TRBV5-1 and TRBJ2-3, with a tentative D call TRBD2 (5 bases). The CDR3 runs 14 residues. V lost 4 bases and J lost 2, with 11 bases in between. Per germline, CDR1 SGHRS and CDR2 YFSETQ. The CDR3 reads CASSPSDFTDTQYF. CDR3 in DNA: TGCGCCAGCAGCCCTTCGGACTTCACAGATACGCAGTATTTT.

The chain joins TRBV5-1 to TRBJ1-1; D possibly corresponds to TRBD1 (5 bases). The V gene lost 6 bases and the J gene lost 3 bases, with 12 bases spanning the gap. This CDR3 spans 13 amino acids. Looked up from germline, CDR1 is SGHRS and CDR2 is YFSETQ. CDR3 in DNA: TGCGCCAGCAAGATTGGGACTGACACTGAAGCTTTCTTT. As protein: CASKIGTDTEAFF.

This chain connects TRBV7-8 to TRBJ2-5, with D possibly TRBD2 on 5 matching bases. The CDR3 length is 14 residues. V was trimmed by 2 bases and J by 2 bases, leaving 9 bases between them. Per germline, CDR1 SGHVS and CDR2 FQNEAQ. In DNA, the CDR3 is TGTGCCAGCAGCTTATTTGGCGGGCAAGAGACCCAGTACTTC. The encoded protein is CASSLFGGQETQYF. The entire variable domain, with the rest obtained from reference TRBV7-8 and TRBJ2-5, is as follows: GAGVSQSPRYKVAKRGQDVALRCDPISGHVSLFWYQQALGQGPEFLTYFQNEAQLDKSGLPSDRFFAERPEGSVSTLKIQRTQQEDSAVYLCASSLFGGQETQYFGPGTRLLVL.

V usage is TRBV11-3 and J usage is TRBJ2-3, with TRBD2 identical over 14 bases. V shed 5 bases, J shed 4 bases, and the junction held 2 bases outside the gene matches. CDR1 is SGHNT, CDR2 YENEEA, per germline. The CDR3 is made up of 15 amino acids. The CDR3 is CASSPGLAGADTQYF. The CDR3 DNA follows: TGTGCCAGCAGCCCGGGACTAGCGGGAGCAGATACGCAGTATTTT.

This chain joins TRBV10-3 and TRBJ2-5; possible D gene TRBD1, 6 bases. Germline CDR1 is ENHRY and CDR2 is SYGVKD. The CDR3 runs to 13 residues. Trimming cost V 4 bases and J 2 bases, with 8 bases left between them. DNA for the CDR3: TGTGCCATCAGTGGACAGGATCAAGAGACCCAGTACTTC. This sequence encodes CAISGQDQETQYF.

V is TRBV19 and J is TRBJ1-2; 7 bases agree with TRBD1. V was pared by 5 bases and J by 5 bases, with 8 bases of the junction left unmatched. CDR3 size: 14 residues. The germline V gene has CDR1 LNHDA and CDR2 SQIVND (reference sequence). The CDR3, as DNA: TGTGCCAGTAGTTTGCGACAGGGCGGGTATGGCTACACCTTC. It is translated as CASSLRQGGYGYTF.

The V call is TRBV7-9, the J call TRBJ1-1, with D maybe TRBD1 (5 bases). The CDR3 sequence is 13 residues long. V was clipped by 1 base and J by 4 bases, with 7 bases between them. Germline V gene lookup returns CDR1 SEHNR and CDR2 FQNEAQ (reference sequence). The CDR3 DNA reads as TGTGCCAGCAGCTTAGATGGGGCCACTGAAGCTTTCTTT. Encoded protein: CASSLDGATEAFF.

The chain has TRBV18 and TRBJ1-5; the D is unclear. The germline V and J ends were trimmed by 4 bases and 6 bases, with 16 bases remaining between them. Germline assignment: CDR1 KGHSH and CDR2 LQKENI. The CDR3 extends over 15 amino acids. DNA of the CDR3: TGTGCCAGCTCACTCTTGGACGGGAGCGCTCAGCCCCAGCATTTT. Protein: CASSLLDGSAQPQHF.

The V gene is TRBV5-1, the J gene TRBJ2-6; 8 nucleotides agree with TRBD1. CDR3 size: 15 residues. CDR1 and CDR2 from the germline V gene are SGHRS and YFSETQ. With V trimmed by 5 bases and J by 2 bases, 3 bases remained unmatched. CDR3 residues: CASSPDRAGANVLTF. The DNA of the CDR3 is TGCGCCAGCAGTCCGGACAGGGCTGGGGCCAACGTCCTGACTTTC.

The chain uses TRBV6-1 and TRBJ1-3, with TRBD1 as a possible D gene (6 bases). The germline V gene has CDR1 MNHNS and CDR2 SASEGT. The V end lost 8 bases, the J end lost 0 bases, and 14 bases lay between the germline ends. The CDR3 has 15 amino acids. The CDR3 DNA sequence: TGTGCCAGCGTACTTACAGGGTACTCTGGAAACACCATATATTTT. Protein product: CASVLTGYSGNTIYF.

The chain links TRBV27 to TRBJ1-6; TRBD1 matches at 9 bases. The CDR3 extends over 13 amino acids. From germline, CDR1 is MNHEY and CDR2 SMNVEV (reference sequence). Germline trimming cut 8 bases from V and 7 bases from J; bases unmatched to any gene: 3. CDR3 loop: CASGGQGNSPLHF. The DNA for the CDR3 is TGTGCCAGCGGCGGACAGGGGAATTCACCCCTCCACTTT.

The CDR3 nucleotides read TGTGCCAGCAGCCAAGGGGCTCGGTATGGCTACACCTTC. Translating it yields CASSQGARYGYTF. The V gene is TRBV14, the J gene TRBJ1-2; D not resolved. Trimming removed 1 base from V and 5 bases from J, with 8 bases in between. The CDR3 length is 13 residues. Germline loops: CDR1 SGHDN, CDR2 FVKESK. The variable domain in full, completed from reference TRBV14 and TRBJ1-2, reads EAGVTQFPSHSVIEKGQTVTLRCDPISGHDNLYWYRRVMGKEIKFLLHFVKESKQDESGMPNNRFLAERTGGTYSTLKVQPAELEDSGVYFCASSQGARYGYTFGSGTRLTVV.

The V call is TRBV11-3, the J call TRBJ2-7; 7 nucleotides agree with TRBD1. The CDR3 consists of 11 residues. Losses at the gene ends were 5 bases for V and 6 bases for J; bases not matched to a gene: 1. CDR1 and CDR2 (germline): SGHNT, YENEEA. The DNA of the CDR3 is TGTGCCAGCAGCCCAGGGGGCGAGCAGTACTTC. Its protein product is CASSPGGEQYF.

V and J are TRBV5-6 and TRBJ2-7; 7 nucleotides align to TRBD2. Trimming took 5 bases from V and 3 from J; bases not matched to a gene: 2. Germline CDR1 is SGHDT and CDR2 is YYEEEE. The CDR3 is 12 amino acids. This CDR3 is CASSWEGYEQYF. The CDR3 bases are TGTGCCAGCAGTTGGGAGGGCTACGAGCAGTACTTC.

CDR3 DNA sequence: TGTGCCAGCAGTTACTCGGGACAAGCCTACGAGCAGTACTTC. This codes for CASSYSGQAYEQYF. The rearrangement links TRBV28 to TRBJ2-7, with a tentative D call TRBD1 (6 bases). The length of the CDR3 is 14 residues. V gave up 4 bases and J gave up 2 bases, with 12 bases separating them. Looked up from germline, CDR1 is MDHEN and CDR2 is SYDVKM.

This chain links TRBV5-8 with TRBJ2-7, with D possibly matching TRBD1 (5 bases). The germline V and J ends were trimmed by 0 bases and 3 bases, with 13 bases remaining between them. This CDR3 has 15 residues. Germline CDR1 is SGHTS and CDR2 is YDEGEE. Written as DNA, the CDR3 is TGTGCCAGCAGCTTGGGCCAGGGTGTAAGCTACGAGCAGTACTTC. Translation: CASSLGQGVSYEQYF.

In DNA, the CDR3 is TGTGCCAGCAGTGATACCGGGTCACCGAACACTGAAGCTTTCTTT. This codes for CASSDTGSPNTEAFF. The chain uses TRBV6-4 and TRBJ1-1, with D unclear. The CDR3 length is 15 residues. V shed 3 bases and J shed 1 base, with 12 bases lying between them. CDR1 and CDR2 (germline): MRHNA, SNTAGT.

The V gene is TRBV7-9, the J gene TRBJ2-7; a weak D match, TRBD1 (6 bases). CDR1 and CDR2 from the germline V gene are SEHNR and FQNEAQ (reference sequence). The CDR3 consists of 14 residues. V was clipped by 5 bases and J by 9 bases, with 20 bases between them. CDR3 coding DNA: TGTGCCAGCAGCCCACGACAGGACGGTTCAGTGCAGTACTTC. Its protein product is CASSPRQDGSVQYF.

The rearrangement links TRBV9 to TRBJ2-1, with TRBD2 identical over 7 bases. The CDR3 has 16 amino acids. Germline V gene sequence: CDR1 SGDLS, CDR2 YYNGEE. Trimming removed 0 bases from V and 4 bases from J; junction bases left unmatched: 7. In DNA form, the CDR3 reads TGTGCCAGCAGCGTAGGCTGGGGGGAGGGTTACAATGAGCAGTTCTTC. Protein product: CASSVGWGEGYNEQFF.

V is TRBV5-1 and J is TRBJ2-1; weak D call: TRBD2 (5 bases). CDR1 is SGHRS and CDR2 is YFSETQ in the germline V gene. V gave up 10 bases and J gave up 5 bases, with 13 bases separating them. CDR3 size: 12 residues. CDR3 protein: CAVGGRDNEQFF. CDR3 bases: TGCGCCGTTGGAGGTAGGGACAATGAGCAGTTCTTC.